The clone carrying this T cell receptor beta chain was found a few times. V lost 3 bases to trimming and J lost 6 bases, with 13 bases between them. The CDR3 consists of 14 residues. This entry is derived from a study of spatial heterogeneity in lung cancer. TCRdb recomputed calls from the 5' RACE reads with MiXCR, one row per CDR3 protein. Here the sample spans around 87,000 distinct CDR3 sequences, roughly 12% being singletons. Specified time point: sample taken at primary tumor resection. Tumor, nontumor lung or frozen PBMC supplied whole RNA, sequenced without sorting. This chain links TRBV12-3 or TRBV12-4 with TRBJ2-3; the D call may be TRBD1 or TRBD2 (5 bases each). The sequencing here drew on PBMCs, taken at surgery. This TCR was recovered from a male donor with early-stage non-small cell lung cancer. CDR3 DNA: TGTGCCAGCAGTTTTTGGGGACCGAGGGATACGCAGTATTTT. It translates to CASSFWGPRDTQYF.